This T cell receptor (beta chain) is drawn from a study of shared clonotypes between healthy human individuals. CDR3 length: 14 residues. With V trimmed by 3 bases and J by 5 bases, 3 bases remained unmatched. CDR1 LNHDA and CDR2 SQIVND come from the germline V gene (reference sequence). As for this clone: Its specificity is not known.

Overall study findings and caveats: Sharing across a few donors was seen in 4% to 6.5% of naive CD4 clonotypes. The researchers took only blood, and tissue repertoires probably look different.

Samples underwent the assay at deep level. Generated by immunoSEQ multiplex PCR, the TCRdb table keeps only in-frame clones and is missing some. The table has approximately 350,000 clones, under 80% seen once; the top ten hold 10%. The chain couples TRBV19 to TRBJ2-5; TRBD2 agrees at 10 bases. The TCR sequence derives from a young man in good health. The specimen sequenced was memory CD4+ T cells sorted from blood. Documented subset: CD45RA-negative fraction. The CDR3 is CASSMLAGEETQYF. For the CDR3, the DNA is TGTGCCAGTAGTATGCTAGCGGGAGAGGAGACCCAGTACTTC.